This T cell receptor (beta chain) came from a study of T cells after somatic rescue of genetic block (TCRdb year 2020). Regarding the complete study: The study assessed how robust, over the long term, a T-cell system was when the system had developed through somatic rescue of a genetic block in T-cell development.

From a lookup of the germline V gene, CDR1 and CDR2 are MNHEY and SVGAGI. Its CDR3 holds 11 amino acids, cysteine through phenylalanine. Of all the DNA, just the CDR3 is kept, 33 bases in frame from base 1. After removal of 6 bases from V and 8 bases from J, the junction retains 1 base not matched to a gene. A remark on this clone: The antigen it binds to is not known. The record has no base qualities; no much larger clone is one base away.

Libraries were constructed by the immunoSEQ multiplex PCR assay. TCRdb mirrors the immuneACCESS table, restricted to in-frame sequences. Some clones are absent from its copies; in checked studies, under half trace to an unresolved V gene, and the reason for the others is unknown. For this sample the table gives approximately 88,000 clones, of which 70% to 90% were detected only once. The ten largest account for 1.5% to 2% of the sample. This TCR derives from a woman aged 18-35 years. Sequenced sample: peripheral blood mononuclear cells (PBMCs). In this chain, TRBV6-5 is recombined with TRBJ2-4, with TRBD1 matching 7 junction bases. CDR3 protein: CASSQGDIQYF. The DNA reads as follows: TGTGCCAGCAGCCAGGGGGACATTCAGTACTTC.